The clone carrying this T cell receptor (beta chain) was found many times. Its target is unknown. The data were taken from a study of early T cells in non-severe SARS-CoV-2 infection. The overall study: It was bulk RNA from unsorted whole blood that was sequenced, and the chains were unpaired. Findings and caveats of the study: In VDJdb matching, anti-spike CD8 responses were favored while private and CD4 specificities went missing.

CDR3 length: 16 residues. J lost 2 bases, V lost 4 bases, and 3 bases had no gene match. In germline, CDR1 is MNHNS, CDR2 SASEGT. MiXCR, run by TCRdb on the 5' RACE reads, gives a single entry per CDR3 protein. The table records approximately 66,000 distinct CDR3 sequences, approximately 12% of them present only once. The chain combines TRBV6-1 with TRBJ2-6; 9 bases are a match to TRBD1. Sequences were derived from whole blood, sampled at baseline. The TCR comes from an adult who was a healthcare worker with PCR-confirmed SARS-CoV-2 infection or an uninfected control (not recorded which). The donor label of this sample is uncertain. CDR3 region: CASSATGGTGANVLTF. CDR3 nucleotide sequence: TGTGCCAGCAGTGCAACAGGGGGCACTGGGGCCAACGTCCTGACTTTC.